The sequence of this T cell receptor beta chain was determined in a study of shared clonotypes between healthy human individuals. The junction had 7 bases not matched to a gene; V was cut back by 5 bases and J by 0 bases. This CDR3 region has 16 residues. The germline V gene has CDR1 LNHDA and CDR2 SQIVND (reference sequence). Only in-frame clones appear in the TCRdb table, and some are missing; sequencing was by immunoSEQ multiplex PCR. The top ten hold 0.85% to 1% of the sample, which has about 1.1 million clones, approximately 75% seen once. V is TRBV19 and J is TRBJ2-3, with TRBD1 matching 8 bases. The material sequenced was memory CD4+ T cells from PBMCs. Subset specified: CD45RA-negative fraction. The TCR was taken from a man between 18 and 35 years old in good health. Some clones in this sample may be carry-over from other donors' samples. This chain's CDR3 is CASSWGRTGSTDTQYF. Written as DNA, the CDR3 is TGTGCCAGTAGTTGGGGGCGGACAGGGAGCACAGATACGCAGTATTTT.